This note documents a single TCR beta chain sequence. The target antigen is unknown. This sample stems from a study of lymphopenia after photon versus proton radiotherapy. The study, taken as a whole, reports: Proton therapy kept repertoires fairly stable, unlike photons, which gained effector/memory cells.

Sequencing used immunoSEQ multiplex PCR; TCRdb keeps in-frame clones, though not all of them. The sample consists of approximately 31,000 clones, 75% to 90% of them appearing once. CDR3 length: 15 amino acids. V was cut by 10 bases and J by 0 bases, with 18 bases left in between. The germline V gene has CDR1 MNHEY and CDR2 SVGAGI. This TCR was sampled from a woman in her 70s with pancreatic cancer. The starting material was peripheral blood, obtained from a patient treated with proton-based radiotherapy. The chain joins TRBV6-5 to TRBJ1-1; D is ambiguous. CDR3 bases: TGTGCCATTAAAAGAGCGGCAGGCTTGAACACTGAAGCTTTCTTT. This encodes CAIKRAAGLNTEAFF.